Detailed here is one TCR beta chain. Its cognate antigen has yet to be identified. No qualities accompany the bases; no much larger clone lies one base away. The label giving this sample's treatment or condition can be read as: high-dose cyclophosphamide on days +3 and +4 as single-agent GVHD prophylaxis. Busulfan and fludarabine conditioning, a related or unrelated marrow graft, and cyclophosphamide on days +3 and +4 were given to PTCy patients. The PTCy-treated patients were drawn from a prospective, multi-institutional clinical trial. Peripheral blood and bone marrow mononuclear cells were isolated by Ficoll-Hypaque density centrifugation and cryopreserved. Relative to germline, V is 8 bases shorter and J is 8 bases shorter, with 21 bases between their ends. CDR1 MNHEY and CDR2 SMNVEV are derived from the germline V gene (reference sequence). Its CDR3 holds 14 amino acids, cysteine through phenylalanine. Left in the record is the CDR3 DNA by itself, 42 bases read in frame from the first base.

TRB sequencing used genomic DNA with the immunoSEQ assay at survey resolution or the hsTCRB kit. Under the source paper's analysis protocol: Initial read processing used immunoSEQ software, and repertoire analyses used the LymphoSeq R package. Clonality was computed as 1 minus normalized Shannon entropy, and a Gini coefficient was also calculated for each TRB dataset. Phenotypes of unsorted samples were inferred by mapping TRB sequences from sorted subsets of the recipient or donor onto the same recipient's unsorted samples. TCRdb provides this immuneACCESS table in a form limited to in-frame rearrangements. Some clones are lacking; in checked studies, under half of them reflect an unresolved V gene, and why the rest are absent is not known. V, J and clone size reflect that table, while D and trimming were determined from the DNA. Across this sample there are 10,000 or so clones, with around 81% seen only once. 15% of the sample comes from the top ten.

The data originate from a study of T cells after posttransplantation cyclophosphamide (TCRdb year 2016). Looking at the study overall: Using TRB sequencing, the study followed how the T cell repertoire rebuilt after myeloablative bone marrow transplantation with posttransplantation cyclophosphamide given as GVHD prophylaxis. Antigen receptor sequencing was done on samples from 35 PTCy-treated patients and from around 15 related bone marrow donors of those patients. TRB sequencing was performed on blood from all 35 or so PTCy patients with 1-year posttransplant specimens. In 3 patients, up to roughly 3 additional blood samples taken between 2 and 5.2 years after transplant also underwent TRB sequencing, as did pretransplant blood from a handful of patients. Because TRA and TRB clonality correlated tightly in 9 samples, later TCR analyses were limited to TRB. Public TRB sequences were queried against a database of over 3,600 sequences associated with responses to pathogens, tumor antigens, self-antigens and alloantigens.

The paper as a whole reports these results and caveats: The TRB repertoires of T cells infiltrating skin or the GI tract showed only limited overlap with the TRB repertoires found in blood. Across about 49 patients, TRB clonality was highly associated with recipient CMV seropositivity and CMV reactivation, and PTCy diversity was similar to diversity in CNI/methotrexate controls. Donor-recipient similarity was low at 1-2 months but rose over the first year, and later blood repertoires were often dominated by donor CD8+ memory clones.

Sequenced material: PBMCs, taken 1755 days after allogeneic stem cell transplant with posttransplant cyclophosphamide. This receptor was obtained from a female patient aged 50-59 years who received an allogeneic stem cell transplant from a related donor, was CMV-positive, and had no GVHD. Following a transplant, a fraction of the T cells may be traceable to the graft donor. The rearranged chain carries TRBV27 and TRBJ1-2; TRBD1 could be the D gene, as 6 bases match. The CDR3 region: CASAVNRGGGGYTF. The bases are TGTGCCAGCGCTGTGAATAGGGGGGGCGGCGGCTACACCTTC.